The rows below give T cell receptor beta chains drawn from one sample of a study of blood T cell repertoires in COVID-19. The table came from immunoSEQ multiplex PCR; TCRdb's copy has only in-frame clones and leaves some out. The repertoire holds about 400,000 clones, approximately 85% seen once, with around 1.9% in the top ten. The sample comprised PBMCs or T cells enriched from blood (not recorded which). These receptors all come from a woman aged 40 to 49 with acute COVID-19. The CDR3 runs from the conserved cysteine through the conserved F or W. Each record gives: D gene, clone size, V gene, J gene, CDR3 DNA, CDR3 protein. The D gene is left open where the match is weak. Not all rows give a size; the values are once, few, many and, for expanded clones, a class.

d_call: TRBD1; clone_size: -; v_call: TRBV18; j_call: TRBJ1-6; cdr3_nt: TGTGCCAGCTCACCAGTTTGGGACAGGGAAAATTCACCCCTCCACTTT; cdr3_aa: CASSPVWDRENSPLHF
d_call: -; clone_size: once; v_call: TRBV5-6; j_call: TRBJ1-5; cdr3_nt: TGTGCCAGCAGCTTTTTGGGGGCGTCCCAGCATTTT; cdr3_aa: CASSFLGASQHF
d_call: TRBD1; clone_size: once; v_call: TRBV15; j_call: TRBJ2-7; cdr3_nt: TGTGCCACCAGCAGAGAGGACAGGGAGACCTACGAGCAGTACTTC; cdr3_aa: CATSREDRETYEQYF
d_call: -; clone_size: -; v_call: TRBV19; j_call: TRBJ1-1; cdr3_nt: TGTGCCAGTCCTGGGAGGACCCGGGGAGCTTTCTTT; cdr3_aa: CASPGRTRGAFF
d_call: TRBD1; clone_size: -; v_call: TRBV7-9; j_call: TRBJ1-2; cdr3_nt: TGTGCCAGCAGCCGAACCACAGGGGACGGTGGCTACACCTTC; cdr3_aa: CASSRTTGDGGYTF
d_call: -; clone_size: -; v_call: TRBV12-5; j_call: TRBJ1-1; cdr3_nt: TGTGCTAGTGGTTTGGTACTGGCGGGGAAGTGGGGCACTGAAGCTTTCTTT; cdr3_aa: CASGLVLAGKWGTEAFF
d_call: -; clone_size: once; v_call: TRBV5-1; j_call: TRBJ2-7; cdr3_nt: TGCGCCAGCAGCTCAGGAGGACAGTTAACCTATGAGCAGTACTTC; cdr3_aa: CASSSGGQLTYEQYF
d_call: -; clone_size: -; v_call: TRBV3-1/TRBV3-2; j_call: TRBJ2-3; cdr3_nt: TGTGCCAGCAGCCCGAGCACAGATACGCAGTATTTT; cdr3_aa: CASSPSTDTQYF
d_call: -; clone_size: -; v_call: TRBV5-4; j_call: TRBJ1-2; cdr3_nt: TGTGCCAGCAGCTTGGCTCTACGGCCAGGGGAAGGCTATGGCTACACCTTC; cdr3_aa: CASSLALRPGEGYGYTF
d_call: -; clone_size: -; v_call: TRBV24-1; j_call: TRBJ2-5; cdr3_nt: TGTGCCACCAGTGATTTAGGACAGACACGGGGAGAGACCCAGTACTTC; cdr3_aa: CATSDLGQTRGETQYF
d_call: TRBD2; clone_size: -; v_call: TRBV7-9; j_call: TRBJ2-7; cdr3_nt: TGTGCCAGCAGCCCTAGCGGCTACGAGCAGTACTTC; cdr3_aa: CASSPSGYEQYF
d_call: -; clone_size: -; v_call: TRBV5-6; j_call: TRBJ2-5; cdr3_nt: TGTGCCAGCAGCGTGTACAGGGATGGAGAGACCCAGTACTTC; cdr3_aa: CASSVYRDGETQYF
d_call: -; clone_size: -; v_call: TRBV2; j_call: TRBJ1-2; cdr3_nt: TGTGCCAGCACCGGACAAACCAAGAATAGCTACACCTTC; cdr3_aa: CASTGQTKNSYTF
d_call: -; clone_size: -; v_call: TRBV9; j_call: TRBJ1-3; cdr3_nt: TGTGCCAGCAGCGCCCTCACCGGACAGACCTCTGGAAACACCATATATTTT; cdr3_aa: CASSALTGQTSGNTIYF
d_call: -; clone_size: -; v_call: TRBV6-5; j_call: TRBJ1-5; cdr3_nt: TGTGCCAGCAGTCTCCGGGGTAGCAATCAGCCCCAGCATTTT; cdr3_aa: CASSLRGSNQPQHF
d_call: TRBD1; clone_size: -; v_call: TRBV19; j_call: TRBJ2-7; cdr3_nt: TGTGCCAGTAGTGTCGTCCCGGGACAGGGTCGGGACTACGAGCAGTACTTC; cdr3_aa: CASSVVPGQGRDYEQYF
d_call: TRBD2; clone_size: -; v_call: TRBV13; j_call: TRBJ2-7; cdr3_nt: TGTGCCAGCAGCTCCTTAGCGGGGGGGGACTACGAGCAGTACTTC; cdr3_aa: CASSSLAGGDYEQYF
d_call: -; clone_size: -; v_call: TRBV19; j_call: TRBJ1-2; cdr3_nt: TGTGCCAGTACGGCAGGGGTGTATGGCTACACCTTC; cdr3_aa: CASTAGVYGYTF
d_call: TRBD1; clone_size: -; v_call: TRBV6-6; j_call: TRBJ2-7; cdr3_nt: TGTGCCAGCAGTCGTTCAAACAGGGGGCAGGCCTACGAGCAGTACTTC; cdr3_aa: CASSRSNRGQAYEQYF
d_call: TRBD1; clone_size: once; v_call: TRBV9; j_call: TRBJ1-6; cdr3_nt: TGTGCCAGCAGCGTCAAAGAGGGGGCGGGAATCGATTCACCCCTCCACTTT; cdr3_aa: CASSVKEGAGIDSPLHF
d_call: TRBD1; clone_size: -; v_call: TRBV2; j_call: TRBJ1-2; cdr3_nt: TGTGCCAGCAGACAGACAGGGAATGGCTACACCTTC; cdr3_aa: CASRQTGNGYTF
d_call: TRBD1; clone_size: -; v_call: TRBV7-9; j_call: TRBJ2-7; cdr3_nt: TGTGCCAGCAGTAGACAGGGGCACTCCTACGAGCAGTACTTC; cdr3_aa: CASSRQGHSYEQYF
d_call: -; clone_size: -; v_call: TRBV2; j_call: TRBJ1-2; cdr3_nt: TGTGCCAGCTGCGCGGGGACTCTCCTCGCTAACTATGGCTACACCTTC; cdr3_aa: CASCAGTLLANYGYTF
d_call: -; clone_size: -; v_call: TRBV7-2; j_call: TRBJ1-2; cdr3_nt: TGTGCCAGCAGCCCTGTCGGGGGAGCCTCCGATGGCTACACCTTC; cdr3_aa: CASSPVGGASDGYTF
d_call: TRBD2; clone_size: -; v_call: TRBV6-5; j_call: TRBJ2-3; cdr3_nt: TGTGCCAGCACCCCTAGCGGGGAGGGAGATACGCAGTATTTT; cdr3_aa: CASTPSGEGDTQYF
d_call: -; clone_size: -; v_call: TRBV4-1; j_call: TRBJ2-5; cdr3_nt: TGCGCCAGCAGCCAAGGTCAGGGGACCCAAGAGACCCAGTACTTC; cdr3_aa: CASSQGQGTQETQYF
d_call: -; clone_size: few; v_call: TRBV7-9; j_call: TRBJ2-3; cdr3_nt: TGTGCCAGCACCCCCGGGAGCACAGATACGCAGTATTTT; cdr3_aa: CASTPGSTDTQYF
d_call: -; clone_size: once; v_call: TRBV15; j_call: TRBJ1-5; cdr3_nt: TGTGCCACTTCCTTACTCGGTCTTCAGCCCCAGCATTTT; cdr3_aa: CATSLLGLQPQHF
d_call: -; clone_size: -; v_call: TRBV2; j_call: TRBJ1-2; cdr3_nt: TGTGCCAGCAGCCGGGTAGGCTATGGCTACACCTTC; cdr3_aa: CASSRVGYGYTF
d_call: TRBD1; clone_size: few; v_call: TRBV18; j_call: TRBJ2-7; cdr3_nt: TGTGCCAGCTCATATGTCTCCGGGACAGGGGGTATTCGTACTAGCTCCTACGAGCAGTACTTC; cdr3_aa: CASSYVSGTGGIRTSSYEQYF
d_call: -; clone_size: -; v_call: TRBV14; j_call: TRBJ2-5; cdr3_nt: TGTGCCAGCATCCTACCCCCACAAGAGACCCAGTACTTC; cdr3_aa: CASILPPQETQYF
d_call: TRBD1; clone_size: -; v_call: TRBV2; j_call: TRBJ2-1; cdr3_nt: TGTGCCAGCAGTGAAGCGCTCGGGGGACAGGTCGATATCTTTAGCGATGAGCAGTTCTTC; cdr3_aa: CASSEALGGQVDIFSDEQFF
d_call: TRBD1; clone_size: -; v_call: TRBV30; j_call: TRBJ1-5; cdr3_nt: TGTGCCTGGAGTAGGACAGGCTGGAATCAGCCCCAGCATTTT; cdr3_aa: CAWSRTGWNQPQHF
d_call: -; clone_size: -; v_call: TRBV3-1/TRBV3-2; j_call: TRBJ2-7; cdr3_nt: TGTGCCAGCAGCTACAGGGTCGATGGATTTTACGAGCAGTACTTC; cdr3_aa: CASSYRVDGFYEQYF